Listed below are T cell receptor beta chains from one sample, sequenced in a study of T cells expressing NK-cell markers. With the 5' RACE reads reprocessed, TCRdb shows one record per CDR3 protein and no DNA. The sample includes some 300,000 distinct CDR3 sequences. Sample: blood T cells: a sorted CD56 or NKG2C T cell subset, CD4+ or CD8+ T cells, or bulk PBMC T cells (not recorded which). The receptors stem from a young man in good health. Each CDR3 is given with its conserved first and last residue. Fields, in order: CDR3 protein, J gene, V gene.

CDR3 protein: CASSLAEGASDTQYF
J gene: TRBJ2-3
V gene: TRBV6-5

CDR3 protein: CASSSGTARPYNEQFF
J gene: TRBJ2-1
V gene: TRBV6-1

CDR3 protein: CSARGQFEEAFF
J gene: TRBJ1-1
V gene: TRBV20-1

CDR3 protein: CASSSTPGKTEAFF
J gene: TRBJ1-1
V gene: TRBV12-3/TRBV12-4

CDR3 protein: CASSLEGGGTDTQYF
J gene: TRBJ2-3
V gene: TRBV5-1

CDR3 protein: CASSLGTPEALVYEQYF
J gene: TRBJ2-7
V gene: TRBV5-1

CDR3 protein: CAISTGTPSSFRYNEQFF
J gene: TRBJ2-1
V gene: TRBV10-3

CDR3 protein: CASSLTGQGGTEAFF
J gene: TRBJ1-1
V gene: TRBV6-6

CDR3 protein: CSARDSGLAGEKQETQYF
J gene: TRBJ2-5
V gene: TRBV20-1

CDR3 protein: CASSPGGITFGNEQFF
J gene: TRBJ2-1
V gene: TRBV7-9

CDR3 protein: CSAREVRLAKNIQYF
J gene: TRBJ2-4
V gene: TRBV20-1

CDR3 protein: CASSQDTSGPYNEQFF
J gene: TRBJ2-1
V gene: TRBV4-3

CDR3 protein: CASSPIGLGRLAGVIQETQYF
J gene: TRBJ2-5
V gene: TRBV6-2/TRBV6-3

CDR3 protein: CASSLEPGSIDIQYF
J gene: TRBJ2-4
V gene: TRBV5-1

CDR3 protein: CASSMFGDNQPQHF
J gene: TRBJ1-5
V gene: TRBV19

CDR3 protein: CASSLSGAAVETQYF
J gene: TRBJ2-5
V gene: TRBV7-9

CDR3 protein: CASSTGTGTYNEQFF
J gene: TRBJ2-1
V gene: TRBV9

CDR3 protein: CASSPGATDYNEQFF
J gene: TRBJ2-1
V gene: TRBV5-5

CDR3 protein: CASSHTWRTSLNEQFF
J gene: TRBJ2-1
V gene: TRBV7-6

CDR3 protein: CAIRGSGNSYEQYF
J gene: TRBJ2-7
V gene: TRBV10-3

CDR3 protein: CASKVPVDTQYF
J gene: TRBJ2-3
V gene: TRBV12-3/TRBV12-4

CDR3 protein: CSASNSDQPQHF
J gene: TRBJ1-5
V gene: TRBV20-1

CDR3 protein: CASSPNREGSIYF
J gene: TRBJ1-3
V gene: TRBV4-2

CDR3 protein: CAISGQGVDNEQFF
J gene: TRBJ2-1
V gene: TRBV10-3